The T cell receptor (beta chain) under discussion was sequenced for a study of shared clonotypes between healthy human individuals. Germline V gives CDR1 SGHVS, CDR2 FNYEAQ. CDR3 size: 16 residues. Deletions cut 5 bases from V and 0 bases from J, with 17 bases between. The healthy adult donors were HIV-negative and reported no recent acute infections or vaccinations. Each subset's genomic DNA was split evenly across several immunoSEQ plates. Under the authors' procedure: Without quality scores, immunoSEQ junctional reads could not be filtered like full-length reads. The protocol was immunoSEQ multiplex PCR, while the TCRdb copy is restricted to in-frame clones and leaves out a portion. V, J and clone size reflect that table, while D and trimming were determined from the DNA. The data contain fewer than 600,000 clones, 75% to 85% of them singletons. A word on this clone: What it binds is unknown.

Study-level points and caveats: Exclusively blood specimens were collected; tissue repertoires likely differ.

This clonotype originated in a middle-aged woman in good health. Some clones in this sample may be carry-over from other donors' samples. Sequenced: PBMCs. V gene TRBV7-6 combines with J gene TRBJ2-7; D is possibly TRBD1 (5 bases). This CDR3 reads CASSDPLLGRSYEQYF. CDR3 in DNA: TGTGCCAGCAGCGACCCCCTTTTGGGGCGCTCCTACGAGCAGTACTTC.